Listed here is a single T cell receptor (beta chain). The antigen is undetermined. Sequencing used immunoSEQ multiplex PCR; TCRdb keeps in-frame clones, though not all of them. The top ten clones hold about 5.9% of a sample with tens of thousands of clones, about 70% of them seen once. The sample is drawn from a study of T cell clonotyping in hematopoietic cell transplantation. Study information: Pretransplant recipient samples were taken after cytoreduction. Regarding the study as a whole: After transplant, recipient diversity fell while pathologically expanded clonotypes grew through day 180.

CDR3 length: 14 amino acids. The V and J ends lost 7 bases and 4 bases, in that order; junction bases with no gene match: 9. Germline V CDR1 and CDR2: MNHNY, SVGAGI (reference sequence). Time point specified: recipient sample about 28 days before transplant, after cytoreduction. The source was peripheral blood mononuclear cells, collected before stem cell transplant. The rearrangement uses TRBV6-6 and TRBJ1-2, with 7 bases matching TRBD1. The receptor was derived from a man aged 50 or older with myelodysplastic syndrome. Some clones in this sample may be carry-over from other donors' samples. The CDR3 nucleotides read TGTGCCAGCACCCCCCCGGGACAGATCTATGGCTACACCTTC. Amino acids: CASTPPGQIYGYTF.